The source of this T cell receptor beta chain is a study of T cell responses to AZD1222 COVID-19 vaccine. Assay: immunoSEQ multiplex PCR; the TCRdb copy retains only in-frame clones and omits some. The sample has roughly 100,000 clones, more than 85% seen once; the top ten hold around 5%. This clone was recorded once. The CDR3 extends over 12 amino acids. The germline gives CDR1 MNHNS, CDR2 SASEGT. V dropped 1 base and J dropped 7 bases, with 7 bases sitting between them. The TCR was taken from an adult in good health. V and J are TRBV6-1 and TRBJ1-2; unclear D gene. The source was peripheral blood, collected on day 0 of AZD1222 vaccination. The CDR3 DNA reads TGTGCCAGCAGTGAAGGCTTGACTGGCTACACCTTC. The encoded protein is CASSEGLTGYTF.